The 27 T cell receptor beta chains below were found in one sample sequenced in a study of graft-versus-host responses after intestinal transplantation. Graft specimens yielded both intraepithelial and lamina propria lymphocytes. The data were produced by immunoSEQ multiplex PCR, yet TCRdb's version contains in-frame clones alone and is incomplete. The table records roughly 4,500 clones, over 60% of them present only once. Sequenced here: ileum tissue, sampled around 340 days after intestinal transplantation. All receptors derive from a human patient who received an intestinal transplant, so some T cells may come from the graft donor.

The CDR3 loop is CASSLTPGSTYTDTQYF. The DNA for the CDR3 is TGTGCCAGCAGCTTGACGCCAGGATCGACATACACAGATACGCAGTATTTT. The rearrangement links TRBV5-5 to TRBJ2-3; D is uncertain. The CDR3 runs to 17 residues. Deletions cut 1 base from V and 2 bases from J, with 17 bases between. CDR1 and CDR2 (germline): SGHKS, YYEKEE (reference sequence).

The V call is TRBV11-2, the J call TRBJ2-5; the match to TRBD2 covers 9 bases. The CDR3 runs 15 residues. The germline V gene has CDR1 SGHAT and CDR2 FQNNGV. The J segment lost 0 bases and the V segment lost 8 bases, leaving 7 bases of the junction unmatched. CDR3 in DNA: TGTGCCAGCCGAAGTACTAGCGGGTACCAAGAGACCCAGTACTTC. It codes for CASRSTSGYQETQYF.

The chain couples TRBV2 to TRBJ2-4; D might be TRBD2 (5 bases). This CDR3 spans 13 amino acids. Germline V gives CDR1 SNHLY, CDR2 FYNNEI. V was clipped by 8 bases and J by 9 bases, with 17 bases between them. The CDR3 DNA reads as TGTGCCAGCTTTCGGGGTGAAGCGGCCATTCAGTACTTC. It codes for CASFRGEAAIQYF. Full variable domain (missing parts from reference TRBV2 and TRBJ2-4): EPEVTQTPSHQVTQMGQEVILRCVPISNHLYFYWYRQILGQKVEFLVSFYNNEISEKSEIFDDQFSVERPDGSNFTLKIRSTKLEDSAMYFCASFRGEAAIQYFGAGTRLSVL.

This clone was recorded a few times. The rearrangement links TRBV4-2 to TRBJ2-3; tentatively, D is TRBD2 (6 bases). This CDR3 is built from 15 residues. From germline, CDR1 is LGHNA and CDR2 YNFKEQ. Trimming pared 0 bases from V and 1 base from J, leaving 8 bases between. CDR3 sequence: CASSQESSGTDTQYF. CDR3 nucleotides: TGTGCCAGCAGCCAAGAGTCTAGCGGCACAGATACGCAGTATTTT.

The rearrangement joins TRBV27 to TRBJ1-3; D remains ambiguous. Trimming cost V 0 bases and J 0 bases, with 9 bases left between them. Germline lookup yields CDR1 MNHEY and CDR2 SMNVEV (reference sequence). There are 16 residues in the CDR3. For the CDR3, the DNA is TGTGCCAGCAGTTTATCGGGCATCGCCTCTGGAAACACCATATATTTT. Protein product: CASSLSGIASGNTIYF.

A single count supports this clone. The chain has TRBV11-2 and TRBJ1-4; D is ambiguous. CDR1 and CDR2 (germline): SGHAT, FQNNGV. V lost 2 bases and J 3 bases, leaving 10 bases between the germline ends. The CDR3 consists of 15 residues. The CDR3 loop is CASSLSSRANEKLFF. As DNA, the CDR3 is TGTGCCAGCAGCTTATCATCGAGGGCTAATGAAAAACTGTTTTTT.

This clone was counted only a few times. V is TRBV19 and J is TRBJ2-7; 10 nucleotides match TRBD2. V trimming: 4 bases; J trimming: 3 bases; junction bases outside the gene matches: 6. Germline V gives CDR1 LNHDA, CDR2 SQIVND (reference sequence). The CDR3 sequence is 15 residues long. CDR3 nucleotides: TGTGCCAGTAGTACTCTAGCGGGAGAGGTCTACGAGCAGTACTTC. This encodes CASSTLAGEVYEQYF.

The chain recombines TRBV4-2 with TRBJ2-1, with 9 bases aligning to TRBD1. This CDR3 contains 14 residues. V lost 4 bases and J lost 3; bases outside the gene matches: 1. CDR1 and CDR2 from the germline V gene are LGHNA and YNFKEQ. Here the CDR3 DNA reads TGTGCCAGCAGCCCGGACAGGGGCTACAATGAGCAGTTCTTC. Translating it yields CASSPDRGYNEQFF.

This clone was counted only a few times. The genes are TRBV30 and TRBJ2-1, with TRBD2 identical over 10 bases. With 1 base clipped from V and 7 bases from J, the junction kept 16 bases outside the gene matches. From germline, CDR1 is GTSNPN and CDR2 SVGIG (reference sequence). The CDR3 runs to 18 residues. CDR3 nucleotides: TGTGCCTGGAGTGCGGCTAGCGGGGGTATCGGCACAAGGAATGAGCAGTTCTTC. As protein: CAWSAASGGIGTRNEQFF.

This clone was picked up a small number of times. The rearrangement joins TRBV6-5 to TRBJ2-7; tentatively, D is TRBD2 (7 bases). This CDR3 contains 15 residues. V lost 8 bases and J lost 1, with 18 bases in between. The germline V gene encodes CDR1 MNHEY and CDR2 SVGAGI. CDR3 coding DNA: TGTGCCAGCTCCATAGGGGGAGGGTGGTCCTACGAGCAGTACTTC. Translating it yields CASSIGGGWSYEQYF.

V gene TRBV2 combines with J gene TRBJ1-6; D is undetermined. V lost 5 bases, J lost 3 bases, and 8 bases lay in between. Germline CDR1 SNHLY, CDR2 FYNNEI. This CDR3 region has 14 residues. The CDR3 loop reads CASSLYGYNSPLHF. DNA for the CDR3: TGTGCCAGCAGTCTGTACGGCTATAATTCACCCCTCCACTTT.

This clone appeared a few times. The V gene is TRBV18, the J gene TRBJ1-4; maybe TRBD1 (5 bases). This CDR3 has 17 amino acids. Germline V lookup: CDR1 KGHSH, CDR2 LQKENI. V gave up 1 base and J gave up 0 bases, with 12 bases separating them. The DNA for the CDR3 is TGTGCCAGCTCACCACAAGGACCGGGGGCAACTAATGAAAAACTGTTTTTT. Translating gives CASSPQGPGATNEKLFF. The entire variable domain, with the rest obtained from reference TRBV18 and TRBJ1-4, is as follows: NAGVMQNPRHLVRRRGQEARLRCSPMKGHSHVYWYRQLPEEGLKFMVYLQKENIIDESGMPKERFSAEFPKEGPSILRIQQVVRGDSAAYFCASSPQGPGATNEKLFFGSGTQLSVL.

The rearrangement uses TRBV6-5 and TRBJ1-4, with a tentative D call TRBD1 (6 bases). V was shortened by 8 bases and J by 8 bases, with 18 bases between the two germline ends. The CDR3 totals 14 residues. The germline CDR1 and CDR2 sequences are MNHEY and SVGAGI. The CDR3 region is CASAVVRGGEKLFF. The DNA of the CDR3 is TGTGCCAGCGCAGTGGTCAGGGGAGGGGAAAAACTGTTTTTT.

The sample holds one count of this clone. This chain uses TRBV29-1 with TRBJ2-7; TRBD2 matches at 15 bases. Germline values: CDR1 SQVTM, CDR2 ANQGSEA. V gave up 6 bases and J gave up 0 bases; unmatched junction bases: 6. The CDR3 extends over 16 amino acids. Here the CDR3 reads CSVAGLAGGASYEQYF. The CDR3 coding sequence is TGCAGCGTCGCCGGACTAGCGGGAGGGGCCTCCTACGAGCAGTACTTC.

This chain uses TRBV2 with TRBJ2-7, with D perhaps TRBD1 (6 bases). The CDR3 runs to 13 residues. Trimming removed 8 bases at V and 1 base at J, with 12 bases between. Germline values: CDR1 SNHLY, CDR2 FYNNEI. This CDR3 is CASGGQPSYEQYF. Written as DNA, the CDR3 is TGTGCCAGCGGGGGACAACCTTCCTACGAGCAGTACTTC.

This chain links TRBV5-4 with TRBJ2-3; TRBD2 matches at 8 bases. CDR1 and CDR2 (germline): SGHNT, YYREEE (reference sequence). This CDR3 contains 15 residues. V lost 4 bases, J lost 2 bases, and 6 bases stayed unmatched. For the CDR3, the DNA is TGTGCCAGCAGCCACAGCGGGGGCGACACAGATACGCAGTATTTT. It specifies CASSHSGGDTDTQYF.

This sequence joins TRBV18 and TRBJ1-2, with 7 bases identical to TRBD1. The CDR3 extends over 15 amino acids. Germline V CDR1 and CDR2: KGHSH, LQKENI. Germline trimming cut 2 bases from V and 6 bases from J; bases unmatched to any gene: 9. The CDR3 DNA follows: TGTGCCAGCTCACCAAGAGCGACAGGGTTGGATGGCTACACCTTC. This sequence encodes CASSPRATGLDGYTF.

The V and J genes are TRBV9 and TRBJ2-3, with D perhaps TRBD2 (6 bases). V lost 4 bases and J 4 bases, leaving 13 bases between the germline ends. CDR3 length: 14 residues. From germline, CDR1 is SGDLS and CDR2 YYNGEE. As DNA, the CDR3 is TGTGCCAGCAGCCCTATGACTAGTGCAGATACGCAGTATTTT. As protein: CASSPMTSADTQYF.

This clone was found once. V usage is TRBV6-5 and J usage is TRBJ2-5; tentative D call: TRBD1 (7 bases). The CDR3 length is 15 residues. Germline CDR1 and CDR2: MNHEY and SVGAGI. The ends were cut back, 6 bases at V and 4 bases at J, with 18 bases in the middle. CDR3 region: CASRRDREERETQYF. The CDR3 DNA reads as TGTGCCAGCAGGCGCGACAGGGAGGAAAGAGAGACCCAGTACTTC.

The V and J genes are TRBV7-9 and TRBJ1-1; TRBD1 might be the D (6 bases). Trimming removed 2 bases from V and 7 bases from J, with 14 bases in between. The germline V gene encodes CDR1 SEHNR and CDR2 FQNEAQ (reference sequence). The CDR3 runs to 14 residues. The CDR3 nucleotides are TGTGCCAGCAGCTTATGGGTGGACAGTGATGAAGCTTTCTTT. It codes for CASSLWVDSDEAFF.

This chain connects TRBV15 to TRBJ2-1; 13 bases fit TRBD2. Trimming took 5 bases from V and 9 from J; bases not matched to a gene: 10. Per the germline V gene, CDR1 is LNHNV and CDR2 is YYDKDF (reference sequence). The CDR3 runs 16 residues. CDR3 amino acids: CATSRGRGTSGIEQFF. Here the CDR3 DNA reads TGTGCCACCAGCCGAGGCCGCGGGACTAGCGGGATTGAGCAGTTCTTC.

The chain joins TRBV5-4 to TRBJ2-6, with D hard to call. The CDR3 totals 15 residues. Trimming stripped 3 bases from V and 0 bases from J, with 7 bases between. CDR1 SGHNT and CDR2 YYREEE come from the germline V gene (reference sequence). The CDR3 region has the DNA TGTGCCAGCAGCTCGCCGGGCTCTGGGGCCAACGTCCTGACTTTC. It specifies CASSSPGSGANVLTF. The variable domain in full, with the rest retrieved from reference TRBV5-4 and TRBJ2-6, is ETGVTQSPTHLIKTRGQQVTLRCSSQSGHNTVSWYQQALGQGPQFIFQYYREEENGRGNFPPRFSGLQFPNYSSELNVNALELDDSALYLCASSSPGSGANVLTFGAGSRLTVL.

The chain combines TRBV19 with TRBJ2-3, with TRBD2 matching 7 bases. The germline gives CDR1 LNHDA, CDR2 SQIVND (reference sequence). The V gene end was trimmed by 1 base and the J gene end by 6 bases; junction bases not matched to a gene: 4. CDR3 size: 14 residues. CDR3 in DNA: TGTGCCAGTAGTATAGGCACTAGCGCTGATACGCAGTATTTT. It translates to CASSIGTSADTQYF.

The chain combines TRBV5-4 with TRBJ2-3; TRBD1 matches 9 bases. Trimming at V came to 3 bases and at J to 2 bases, leaving 4 bases not matched to a gene. The CDR3 is made up of 15 amino acids. From germline, CDR1 is SGHNT and CDR2 YYREEE (reference sequence). The CDR3 DNA reads TGTGCCAGCAGCTGGGACAGGGTCTTCACAGATACGCAGTATTTT. As protein: CASSWDRVFTDTQYF.

V is TRBV5-1 and J is TRBJ2-3; 8 bases are a match to TRBD1. Germline V CDR1 and CDR2: SGHRS, YFSETQ. CDR3 length: 15 residues. V was clipped by 4 bases and J by 1 base; unmatched bases: 5. Here the CDR3 reads CASSVGTGGTDTQYF. In DNA form, the CDR3 reads TGCGCCAGCAGCGTAGGGACAGGCGGCACAGATACGCAGTATTTT.

The chain employs TRBV29-1 and TRBJ2-3; 7 bases map to TRBD2. This CDR3 spans 15 amino acids. Germline CDR1 is SQVTM and CDR2 is ANQGSEA. Unmatched junction bases numbered 13, after V lost 8 bases and J lost 2 bases. The CDR3 coding sequence is TGCAGCTTAGACGGGGGGAGCGGATCCACAGATACGCAGTATTTT. Translated: CSLDGGSGSTDTQYF.

The chain links TRBV6-6 to TRBJ1-4, with 8 nucleotides matching TRBD1. V was clipped by 5 bases and J by 1 base; unmatched bases: 3. CDR3 size: 15 residues. Germline assignment: CDR1 MNHNY and CDR2 SVGAGI (reference sequence). The CDR3 sequence is CASSDTGGTNEKLFF. DNA of the CDR3: TGTGCCAGCAGTGACACAGGGGGAACTAATGAAAAACTGTTTTTT.